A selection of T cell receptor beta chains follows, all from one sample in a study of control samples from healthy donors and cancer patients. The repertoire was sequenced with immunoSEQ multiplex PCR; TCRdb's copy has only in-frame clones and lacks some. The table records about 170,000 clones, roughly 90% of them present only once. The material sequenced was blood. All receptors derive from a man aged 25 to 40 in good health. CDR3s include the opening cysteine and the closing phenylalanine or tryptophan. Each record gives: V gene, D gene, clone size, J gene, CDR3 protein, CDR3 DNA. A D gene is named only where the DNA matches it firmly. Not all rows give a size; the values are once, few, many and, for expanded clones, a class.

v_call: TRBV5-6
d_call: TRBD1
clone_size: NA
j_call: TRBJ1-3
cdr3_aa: CASHRRQGALNTIYF
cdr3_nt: TGTGCCAGCCACCGACGGCAGGGGGCTTTAAACACCATATATTTT

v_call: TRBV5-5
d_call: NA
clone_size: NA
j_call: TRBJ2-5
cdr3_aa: CASSFIQGETQYF
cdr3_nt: TGTGCCAGCAGCTTTATCCAGGGAGAGACCCAGTACTTC

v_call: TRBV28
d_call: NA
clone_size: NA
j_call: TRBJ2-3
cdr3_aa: CASSLRVSSTDTQYF
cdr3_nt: TGTGCCAGCAGTTTACGAGTGTCCAGCACAGATACGCAGTATTTT

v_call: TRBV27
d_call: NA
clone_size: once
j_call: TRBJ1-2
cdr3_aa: CASSSTVNYGYTF
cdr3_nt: TGTGCCAGCAGTTCGACAGTTAACTATGGCTACACCTTC

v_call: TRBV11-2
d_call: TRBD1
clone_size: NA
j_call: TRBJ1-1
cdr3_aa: CASSLGEGANGDTEAFF
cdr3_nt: TGTGCCAGCAGCTTAGGGGAGGGGGCAAATGGGGATACTGAAGCTTTCTTT

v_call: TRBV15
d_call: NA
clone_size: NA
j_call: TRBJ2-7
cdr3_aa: CATSIPGISYEQYF
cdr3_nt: TGTGCCACCTCAATACCCGGGATCTCCTACGAGCAGTACTTC

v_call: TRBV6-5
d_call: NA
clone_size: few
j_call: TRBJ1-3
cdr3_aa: CASSRGSSGNTIYF
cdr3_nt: TGTGCCAGCAGTCGAGGGAGCTCTGGAAACACCATATATTTT

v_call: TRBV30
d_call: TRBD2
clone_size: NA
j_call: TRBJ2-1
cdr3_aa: CAWTLFPGLEEGEQFF
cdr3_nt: TGTGCCTGGACACTTTTTCCGGGACTAGAGGAGGGTGAGCAGTTCTTC

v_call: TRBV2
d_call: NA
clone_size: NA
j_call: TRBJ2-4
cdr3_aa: CASSEGWLAKNIQYF
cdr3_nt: TGTGCCAGCAGTGAAGGGTGGCTAGCCAAAAACATTCAGTACTTC

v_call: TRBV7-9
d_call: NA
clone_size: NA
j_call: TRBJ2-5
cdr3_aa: CASSLGTAQGETQYF
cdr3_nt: TGTGCCAGCAGCTTAGGCACAGCCCAAGGAGAGACCCAGTACTTC

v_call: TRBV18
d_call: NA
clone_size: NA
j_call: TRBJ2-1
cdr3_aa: CASSPIAGRYNEQFF
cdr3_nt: TGTGCCAGCTCACCTATCGCGGGTAGATACAATGAGCAGTTCTTC

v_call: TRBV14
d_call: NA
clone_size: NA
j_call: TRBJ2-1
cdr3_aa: CASSQRGYNEQFF
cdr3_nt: TGTGCCAGCAGCCAACGAGGATACAATGAGCAGTTCTTC